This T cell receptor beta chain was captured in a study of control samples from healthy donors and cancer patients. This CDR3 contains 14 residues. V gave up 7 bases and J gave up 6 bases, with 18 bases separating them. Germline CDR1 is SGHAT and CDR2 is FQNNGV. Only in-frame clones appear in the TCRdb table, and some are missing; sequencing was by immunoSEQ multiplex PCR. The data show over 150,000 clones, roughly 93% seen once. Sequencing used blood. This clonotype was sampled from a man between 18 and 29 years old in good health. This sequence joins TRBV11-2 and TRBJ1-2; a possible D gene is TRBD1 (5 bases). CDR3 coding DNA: TGTGCCAGCACCCAGTATGGGGCGAAGAATGGCTACACCTTC. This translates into CASTQYGAKNGYTF.